Presented here are 7 T cell receptor beta chains from one specimen sequenced in a study of cytomegalovirus exposure and HLA in healthy donors. With 60 Vbeta and 13 Jbeta primers, the PCR was carried out. Profiling relied on immunoSEQ multiplex PCR, and the TCRdb table lists in-frame clones only, not all of them. The sample shows around 120,000 clones, over 60% of them seen only once. The source material was PBMCs. Receptors originate from a female donor in good health and CMV-seropositive.

This chain uses TRBV29-1 with TRBJ1-1; 8 bases are a match to TRBD1. The CDR3 runs to 13 residues. With 6 bases clipped from V and 5 bases from J, the junction kept 8 bases outside the gene matches. Germline CDR1 is SQVTM and CDR2 is ANQGSEA. In DNA, the CDR3 is TGCAGCGTAGACAGGGGTTTTTTGACTGAAGCTTTCTTT. Its translation: CSVDRGFLTEAFF.

In this sample, this clone turned up once. This chain uses TRBV6-1 with TRBJ2-1; TRBD2 agrees at 11 bases. Germline loops: CDR1 MNHNS, CDR2 SASEGT. With V trimmed by 8 bases and J by 6 bases, 9 bases remained unmatched. The CDR3 runs to 15 residues. The CDR3 protein is CASGPLAGVVNEQFF. Here the CDR3 DNA reads TGTGCCAGCGGACCACTAGCGGGAGTCGTCAATGAGCAGTTCTTC.

This clone was found once. The chain links TRBV30 to TRBJ2-7, with a tentative D call TRBD1 (6 bases). The CDR3 spans 16 residues. Trimming pared 1 base from V and 0 bases from J, leaving 16 bases between. CDR1 and CDR2 from the germline V gene are GTSNPN and SVGIG (reference sequence). CDR3 sequence reads: CAWSAWGRGYSYEQYF. DNA for the CDR3: TGTGCCTGGAGTGCCTGGGGCAGGGGCTACTCCTACGAGCAGTACTTC.

This clone was seen a single time. CDR3 region: CASSKGKTGGLLNTEAFF. The CDR3 coding sequence is TGTGCCAGTAGTAAAGGGAAGACAGGGGGCTTGCTGAACACTGAAGCTTTCTTT. This chain connects TRBV19 to TRBJ1-1; 10 bases are a match to TRBD1. This CDR3 comprises 18 residues. CDR1 is LNHDA and CDR2 is SQIVND in the germline V gene (reference sequence). Trimming cost V 4 bases and J 0 bases; bases outside gene matches: 11.

V usage is TRBV2 and J usage is TRBJ1-1; D is unclear. Germline V gene lookup returns CDR1 SNHLY and CDR2 FYNNEI. The CDR3 covers 13 residues. Trimming took off 4 bases at V and 1 base at J, with 7 bases between the two ends. This CDR3 is CASSAQRNTEAFF. CDR3 bases: TGTGCCAGCAGTGCCCAGCGGAACACTGAAGCTTTCTTT. The full variable domain, with the rest looked up from reference TRBV2 and TRBJ1-1, is EPEVTQTPSHQVTQMGQEVILRCVPISNHLYFYWYRQILGQKVEFLVSFYNNEISEKSEIFDDQFSVERPDGSNFTLKIRSTKLEDSAMYFCASSAQRNTEAFFGQGTRLTVV.

The rearrangement uses TRBV5-4 and TRBJ1-2; D may be TRBD1 (5 bases). Trimming took 3 bases from V and 5 from J, leaving 11 bases between them. From germline, CDR1 is SGHNT and CDR2 YYREEE (reference sequence). The CDR3 has 13 amino acids. CDR3 in amino acids: CASSSGRGYGYTF. The CDR3 DNA sequence: TGTGCCAGCAGCTCGGGGAGGGGTTATGGCTACACCTTC.

The V and J genes are TRBV2 and TRBJ2-5; D is uncertain. The germline CDR1 and CDR2 sequences are SNHLY and FYNNEI. The CDR3 is 15 amino acids. The germline V and J ends were trimmed by 4 bases and 1 base, with 13 bases remaining between them. CDR3 sequence: CASSGTREVQETQYF. In DNA form, the CDR3 reads TGTGCCAGCAGTGGAACCCGAGAGGTCCAAGAGACCCAGTACTTC.